The source of this TCR beta chain is a study of Ad26.COV2.S vaccination and SARS-CoV-2 variants. The table came from immunoSEQ multiplex PCR; TCRdb's copy has only in-frame clones and leaves some out. The sample consists of roughly 420,000 clones, about 91% of them appearing once. Treatment noted: roughly 19 received Ad26.COV2.S at low or high dose, single or two shots; about 5 received placebo; per-sample allocation not given. Sampling was performed 63 days after the first vaccine or placebo injection. The source material was peripheral blood, sampled in a trial of Ad26.COV2.S vaccine versus placebo. The sequence derives from a person between 18 and 65 years old who received the Ad26.COV2.S COVID-19 vaccine or a placebo.

CDR3 sequence: CASSRTQGSGYGYTF. The CDR3 nucleotides are TGTGCCAGTAGTCGAACCCAGGGGTCGGGCTATGGCTACACCTTC. This chain connects TRBV19 to TRBJ1-2; D is possibly TRBD1 (6 bases). The germline V gene encodes CDR1 LNHDA and CDR2 SQIVND (reference sequence). V was clipped by 5 bases and J by 4 bases, with 17 bases between them. This CDR3 is 15 amino acids long.